The 5 T cell receptor beta chains listed next were all sequenced from one sample in a study of blood T cell repertoires in COVID-19. Only in-frame clones appear in the TCRdb table, and some are missing; sequencing was by immunoSEQ multiplex PCR. The sample has tens of thousands of clones; over 80% are singletons. The material sequenced was peripheral blood. Receptor source: a woman aged 50 to 60 in a cohort sampled during active COVID-19.

The chain joins TRBV15 to TRBJ2-7; TRBD1 aligns across 7 bases. The germline V gene has CDR1 LNHNV and CDR2 YYDKDF (reference sequence). This CDR3 has 14 residues. The V segment lost 5 bases and the J segment 3 bases; nucleotides outside the gene matches: 7. In nucleotides, the CDR3 is TGTGCCACCAGCCTCCGCAGGGGGAACTACGAGCAGTACTTC. Translated, it gives CATSLRRGNYEQYF.

This clone was observed a single time. This chain joins TRBV6-6 and TRBJ2-1; TRBD1 matches 9 bases. The length of the CDR3 is 15 residues. Per the germline V gene, CDR1 is MNHNY and CDR2 is SVGAGI (reference sequence). The ends lost 5 bases at V and 7 bases at J; junction bases unmatched: 9. CDR3 coding DNA: TGTGCCAGCAGTACAGGGGGCGCGGGATTGAATGAGCAGTTCTTC. Translated: CASSTGGAGLNEQFF.

The chain combines TRBV4-1 with TRBJ1-1, with a tentative D call TRBD1 (6 bases). CDR1 and CDR2 (germline): MGHRA, YSYEKL. CDR3 length equals 15 residues. V was shortened by 3 bases and J by 0 bases, with 11 bases between the two germline ends. CDR3 coding DNA: TGCGCCAGCAGCCATGGACAGATAATGAACACTGAAGCTTTCTTT. It is translated as CASSHGQIMNTEAFF.

This clone was seen a few times. The chain employs TRBV10-3 and TRBJ2-7, with 8 positions matching TRBD1. The CDR3 is 13 residues long. Trimming at V came to 6 bases and at J to 4 bases, leaving 5 bases not matched to a gene. Germline V gene sequence: CDR1 ENHRY, CDR2 SYGVKD. The CDR3 nucleotides are TGTGCCATCAGGGACAGGGAAGGGTACGAGCAGTACTTC. This encodes CAIRDREGYEQYF.

The gene calls are TRBV5-1 and TRBJ1-2, with 7 bases fitting TRBD1. Germline V gives CDR1 SGHRS, CDR2 YFSETQ. Trimming took 4 bases from V and 2 from J; bases not matched to a gene: 11. CDR3 length: 16 residues. The CDR3, as DNA: TGCGCCAGCAGCCGTACCTTGGACAGGAAAAACTATGGCTACACCTTC. This codes for CASSRTLDRKNYGYTF.